The rows below give T cell receptor beta chains drawn from one sample of a study of blood T cell repertoires in COVID-19. TCRdb's table, derived via immunoSEQ multiplex PCR, lists solely in-frame clones and lacks some. The sample records almost 25,000 clones, around 83% being singletons. The material sequenced was peripheral blood. Receptors originate from a human donor in a cohort sampled during active COVID-19. The CDR3 runs from the conserved cysteine through the conserved F or W. The D gene is left open where the match is weak. Some rows have no size entry. The others give once, few or many, or a class for an expanded clone.

J gene: TRBJ1-1; clone size: .; D gene: TRBD1; V gene: TRBV27; CDR3 protein: CASSPRQGNTEAFF; CDR3 DNA: TGTGCCAGCAGTCCAAGACAGGGTAACACTGAAGCTTTCTTT
J gene: TRBJ2-2; clone size: .; D gene: TRBD2; V gene: TRBV10-1; CDR3 protein: CASSESTGLAGNTGELFF; CDR3 DNA: TGCGCCAGCAGTGAGTCGACTGGACTAGCGGGGAACACCGGGGAGCTGTTTTTT
J gene: TRBJ2-1; clone size: .; D gene: TRBD2; V gene: TRBV5-1; CDR3 protein: CASSLRGGPYNEQFF; CDR3 DNA: TGCGCCAGCAGCTTACGGGGGGGCCCGTACAATGAGCAGTTCTTC
J gene: TRBJ1-1; clone size: .; D gene: .; V gene: TRBV11-3; CDR3 protein: CASGPGDGIPTEAFF; CDR3 DNA: TGTGCCAGCGGCCCAGGGGACGGCATTCCTACTGAAGCTTTCTTT
J gene: TRBJ1-1; clone size: .; D gene: TRBD1; V gene: TRBV9; CDR3 protein: CASSVADRGNTEAFF; CDR3 DNA: TGTGCCAGCAGCGTAGCCGACAGGGGGAACACTGAAGCTTTCTTT
J gene: TRBJ2-1; clone size: .; D gene: TRBD2; V gene: TRBV7-3; CDR3 protein: CASSFTGTRGYEQFF; CDR3 DNA: TGTGCCAGCAGCTTCACCGGGACTAGAGGCTATGAGCAGTTCTTC
J gene: TRBJ2-1; clone size: .; D gene: .; V gene: TRBV5-6; CDR3 protein: CASSPPPGDEQFF; CDR3 DNA: TGTGCCAGCAGCCCACCCCCAGGGGATGAGCAGTTCTTC
J gene: TRBJ1-5; clone size: .; D gene: .; V gene: TRBV11-3; CDR3 protein: CASSLGGVQPQHF; CDR3 DNA: TGTGCCAGCAGCTTAGGCGGGGTTCAGCCCCAGCATTTT
J gene: TRBJ2-5; clone size: .; D gene: .; V gene: TRBV9; CDR3 protein: CASSVELKETQYF; CDR3 DNA: TGTGCCAGCAGCGTAGAACTAAAAGAGACCCAGTACTTC
J gene: TRBJ2-3; clone size: few; D gene: .; V gene: TRBV21-1; CDR3 protein: CASSSGLAGGFCTDTQYF; CDR3 DNA: TGTGCCAGCAGCTCAGGACTAGCGGGAGGATTTTGCACAGATACGCAGTATTTT
J gene: TRBJ2-1; clone size: .; D gene: TRBD2; V gene: TRBV27; CDR3 protein: CASSLYTLGVASGSNEQFF; CDR3 DNA: TGTGCCAGCAGTTTATACACACTAGGCGTGGCTAGCGGGTCCAATGAGCAGTTCTTC
J gene: TRBJ2-1; clone size: .; D gene: .; V gene: TRBV27; CDR3 protein: CASSMLALDEQFF; CDR3 DNA: TGTGCCAGCAGTATGCTAGCTCTGGATGAGCAGTTCTTC
J gene: TRBJ1-4; clone size: .; D gene: .; V gene: TRBV12-3/TRBV12-4; CDR3 protein: CASSNSGWEKLFF; CDR3 DNA: TGTGCCAGCAGTAACAGCGGATGGGAAAAACTGTTTTTT
J gene: TRBJ1-1; clone size: .; D gene: TRBD1; V gene: TRBV12-3/TRBV12-4; CDR3 protein: CASSGQGSTEAFF; CDR3 DNA: TGTGCCAGCAGTGGACAGGGGAGCACTGAAGCTTTCTTT
J gene: TRBJ2-7; clone size: .; D gene: .; V gene: TRBV2; CDR3 protein: CASKQGYEQYF; CDR3 DNA: TGTGCCAGCAAACAGGGCTACGAGCAGTACTTC
J gene: TRBJ2-3; clone size: .; D gene: .; V gene: TRBV7-8; CDR3 protein: CASSPRADTQYF; CDR3 DNA: TGTGCCAGCAGCCCCCGGGCAGATACGCAGTATTTT
J gene: TRBJ2-3; clone size: .; D gene: TRBD2; V gene: TRBV9; CDR3 protein: CASSRGREVQTDTQYF; CDR3 DNA: TGTGCCAGCAGCAGGGGACGGGAGGTTCAAACAGATACGCAGTATTTT